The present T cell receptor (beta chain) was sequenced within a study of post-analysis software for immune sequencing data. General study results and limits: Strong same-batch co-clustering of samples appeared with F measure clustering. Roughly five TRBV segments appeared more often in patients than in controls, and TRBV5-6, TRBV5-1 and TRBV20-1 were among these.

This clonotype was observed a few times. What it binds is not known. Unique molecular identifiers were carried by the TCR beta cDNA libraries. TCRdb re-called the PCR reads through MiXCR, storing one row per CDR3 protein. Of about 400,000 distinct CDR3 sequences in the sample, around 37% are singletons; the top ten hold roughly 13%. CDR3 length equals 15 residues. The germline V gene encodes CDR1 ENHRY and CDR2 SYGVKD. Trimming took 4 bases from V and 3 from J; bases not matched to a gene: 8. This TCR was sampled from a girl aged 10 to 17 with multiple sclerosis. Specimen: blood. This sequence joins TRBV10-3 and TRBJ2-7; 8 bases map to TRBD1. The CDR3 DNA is TGTGCCATCAGTGGACGGGACAGGACTAACTACGAGCAGTACTTC. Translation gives CAISGRDRTNYEQYF.